This T cell receptor beta chain comes out of a study of CD8+CD57+ T cells in acquired aplastic anemia. Study-wide results and limits: Significant differences in CD8+ Simpson's diversity were not observed between patients and controls.

Genomic DNA, serving as template, underwent TCR beta VDJ and CDR3 profiling. TCRdb fed the reads into MiXCR, producing one record per CDR3 protein. The table lists approximately 160,000 distinct CDR3 sequences, approximately 43% of them singletons. The CDR3 has 14 residues. Germline CDR1 and CDR2: MNHEY and SVGEGT. V dropped 6 bases and J dropped 1 base, with 13 bases sitting between them. As concerns this clonotype: The antigen is undetermined.

This TCR was sampled from a human donor in good health. This chain uses TRBV6-2 or TRBV6-3 with TRBJ2-7; no definite D call. Material: sorted CD4+, CD8+, or CD8+CD57+ T cells (not recorded which) from PBMCs. CDR3 in DNA: TGTGCCAGCAGAACCCGTGGCACATCCTACGAGCAGTACTTC. Residues: CASRTRGTSYEQYF.